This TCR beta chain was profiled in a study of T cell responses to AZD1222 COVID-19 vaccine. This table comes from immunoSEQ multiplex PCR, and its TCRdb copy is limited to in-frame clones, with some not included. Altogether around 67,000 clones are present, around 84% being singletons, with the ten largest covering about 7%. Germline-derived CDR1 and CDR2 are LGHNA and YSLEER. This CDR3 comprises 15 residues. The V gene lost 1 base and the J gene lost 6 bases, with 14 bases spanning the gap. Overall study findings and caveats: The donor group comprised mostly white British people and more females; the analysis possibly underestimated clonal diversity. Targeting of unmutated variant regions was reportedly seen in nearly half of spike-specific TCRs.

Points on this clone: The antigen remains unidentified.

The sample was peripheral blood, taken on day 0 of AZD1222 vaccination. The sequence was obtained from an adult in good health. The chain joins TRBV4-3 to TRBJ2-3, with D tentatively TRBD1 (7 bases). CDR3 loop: CASSQGQGAGDTQYF. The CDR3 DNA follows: TGCGCCAGCAGCCAAGGACAGGGAGCGGGCGATACGCAGTATTTT.